Sequencing of this T cell receptor beta chain was carried out in a study of blood T cell repertoires in COVID-19. As for the study in general: COVID-19 samples, acute and convalescent, were from the United States, Italy and Spain. In each case, the material was cDNA or gDNA derived from T cells, B-cell-depleted T cells, or PBMCs.

Under the authors' procedure: Nucleated cell counts were estimated from reference gene primer amplification. Some clones are missing from TCRdb's copy, which holds only in-frame ones; the method was immunoSEQ multiplex PCR. V, J and clone size are taken as reported in that table, and D and trimming were inferred from the DNA itself. The data contain approximately 270,000 clones, roughly 88% of them singletons. The receptor was derived from a woman in her 70s with acute or convalescent COVID-19. Specimen: peripheral blood.

This CDR3 is CASNRQGGLDEQFF. In nucleotides, the CDR3 is TGTGCCAGCAACAGACAGGGTGGTCTCGATGAGCAGTTCTTC. The rearrangement uses TRBV25-1 and TRBJ2-1, with 7 bases that match TRBD1. The ends lost 7 bases at V and 8 bases at J; junction bases unmatched: 11. Germline assignment: CDR1 MGHDK and CDR2 SYGVNS. This CDR3 contains 14 residues.